Listed below are T cell receptor beta chains from one sample, sequenced in a study of shared clonotypes between healthy human individuals. Generated by immunoSEQ multiplex PCR, the TCRdb table keeps only in-frame clones and is missing some. The data show around 1.4 million clones, around 98.5% seen once. The sequencing sample was made of naive CD4+ T cells sorted from blood. Source of these receptors: a man in his thirties or forties in good health. CDR3s include the opening cysteine and the closing phenylalanine or tryptophan. The order of the fields is CDR3 protein, clone size, V gene, J gene. Not every row has a clone size; where given, it reads once, few, many or a size class.

CDR3aa: CASSDIAGVITNEQFF; abundance: once; v_gene: TRBV6-4; j_gene: TRBJ2-1
CDR3aa: CASSEGQGSVLPQHF; abundance: -; v_gene: TRBV6-6; j_gene: TRBJ1-5
CDR3aa: CASSYMRVSSYNEQFF; abundance: -; v_gene: TRBV6-6; j_gene: TRBJ2-1
CDR3aa: CSVGEGYNQPQHF; abundance: -; v_gene: TRBV29-1; j_gene: TRBJ1-5
CDR3aa: CASSLQGDTQYF; abundance: -; v_gene: TRBV5-1; j_gene: TRBJ2-3
CDR3aa: CASSLGTSGGTDTQYF; abundance: -; v_gene: TRBV7-6; j_gene: TRBJ2-3
CDR3aa: CASLQGGEQYF; abundance: -; v_gene: TRBV28; j_gene: TRBJ2-7
CDR3aa: CASSPIGADNEQFF; abundance: -; v_gene: TRBV7-9; j_gene: TRBJ2-1
CDR3aa: CASSPLDSYGYTF; abundance: few; v_gene: TRBV7-9; j_gene: TRBJ1-2
CDR3aa: CASSSPQGLGKETQYF; abundance: once; v_gene: TRBV7-9; j_gene: TRBJ2-5
CDR3aa: CASTRWWGGYGYTF; abundance: -; v_gene: TRBV28; j_gene: TRBJ1-2
CDR3aa: CASRDRGREQYF; abundance: -; v_gene: TRBV2; j_gene: TRBJ2-7
CDR3aa: CASSQVGGWLNTGELFF; abundance: -; v_gene: TRBV4-3; j_gene: TRBJ2-2
CDR3aa: CASRAGGQPQHF; abundance: -; v_gene: TRBV28; j_gene: TRBJ1-5
CDR3aa: CSVAWTGDQPQHF; abundance: -; v_gene: TRBV29-1; j_gene: TRBJ1-5
CDR3aa: CASSIYSGRALASDYEQYF; abundance: -; v_gene: TRBV19; j_gene: TRBJ2-7
CDR3aa: CASSYSTTGTGEQYF; abundance: -; v_gene: TRBV6-5; j_gene: TRBJ2-7